This TCR beta chain was sequenced for a study of vaccination effects on CD4 cells after COVID-19 (dated by TCRdb to 2022 to 2024). In terms of the full investigation: Each participant got two doses of an mRNA SARS-CoV-2 vaccine, either BNT162b2 or mRNA-1273. The study compared SARS-CoV-2 spike-specific CD4+ TCR repertoires before and after mRNA vaccination in COVID-19 convalescent patients and infection-naive vaccine recipients. The full study included around nine COVID-19 convalescent patients and several SARS-CoV-2-naive healthy vaccine recipients. In the study, cultures from other donors were sequenced using the Oncomine TCR Beta short-read assay on an Illumina iSeq 100. Study-wide findings and limitations: Clones induced by infection and clones induced by vaccination both contracted markedly at late timepoints after vaccination, which fits with T cell responses waning over time. The study was limited by a small number of convalescent patients, and early post-infection timepoints were lacking. Among healthy vaccine recipients, nearly all vaccine-induced clones were SARS-CoV-2 mono-reactive, and just 1 of 255 was cross-reactive with common cold coronaviruses.

The ViraFEST assay stimulated PBMC with viral peptide pools and then used TCR sequencing to identify antigen-specific CD4+ T cell clonotypes by expansion. After around 10 days of culture, CD4+ T cells were isolated with the EasySep CD4+ T cell isolation kit. Healthy vaccine recipients had no prior SARS-CoV-2 infection, confirmed by negative nucleocapsid antibodies before and after vaccination. Each well held under 2.5 million PBMC cultured in IMDM containing approximately 5% human AB serum, roughly 9.6 IU/ml IL-2 and gentamicin, along with roughly 10 ug/ml peptides. On days 3 and 7, half of the culture medium was replaced with fresh IL-2-containing medium. Unless noted otherwise, every peptide stimulation condition was cultured in triplicate wells. PBMC were separated from whole blood using Ficoll-Paque Plus gradient centrifugation and were then either cryopreserved at -140C or used fresh. The spike proteins of SARS-CoV-2 and of the common cold coronaviruses HCoV-NL63, HCoV-OC43 and HCoV-229E were spanned by overlapping peptide pools. The QIAamp micro DNA kit was used to extract genomic DNA from the cultured CD4+ T cells.

There are a few counts of this clone. The target of this receptor is not known. Base-call qualities are not available, and no considerably larger clone is one nucleotide away. The library was produced with the immunoSEQ multiplex PCR assay. DNA from the cultured, isolated CD4+ T cells was subjected to TCR beta CDR3 sequencing. Per the original workflow: Non-productive TCR sequences were removed and reads were trimmed to the CDR3 region, keeping CDR3s of at least 7 amino acids. Antigen-specific clonotypes were identified with the MANAFEST web app by comparing expansion in peptide wells against reference cultures. To be called positive, a clone needed expansion at FDR<0.05 compared with the reference and with all other wells, an odds ratio greater than 5, and a frequency greater than 0.1% in two replicate wells. Clonotypes significantly expanded in SARS-CoV-2 spike wells and in at least one common cold coronavirus spike condition were defined as cross-reactive. CDR3 similarity was assessed by Levenshtein distance with the stringdist R package, and unrooted trees were built with ape in R 3.6.1. TCRdb retrieved this table from immuneACCESS and kept in-frame rearrangements only. Not all clones are present; in checked studies, unresolved V genes account for under half, and no reason is known for the remainder. V and J calls and clone size come straight from that table; D and trimming were deduced from the DNA. Present in this sample are about 55,000 clones, under 70% of which were seen just once. The ten largest account for around 16% of the sample.

The CDR3 holds 13 amino acids from the cysteine to the phenylalanine. The sequence is cut down to CDR3 DNA, 39 bases in frame from base 1. As encoded in the germline V gene, CDR1 is KGHSH while CDR2 is LQKENI. Trimming removed 3 bases from V and 0 bases from J, leaving 5 bases between the germline ends. The V gene is TRBV18 and the J gene is TRBJ2-5; the D gene cannot be resolved reliably. The TCR sequence derives from a human donor who received a COVID-19 vaccine. Sequences were derived from CD4+ T cells from PBMCs cultured with SARS-CoV-2 spike peptides, sampled before COVID-19 vaccination. Reading the label with the study, this specimen's cell subset or site is: SARS-CoV-2 spike overlapping peptide pool stimulation. The encoded CDR3 is CASSPSYQETQYF. In nucleotide form, the sequence is TGTGCCAGCTCACCTTCCTACCAAGAGACCCAGTACTTC.